The source of this TCR beta chain is a study of beta chain features in type 1 diabetes. Study results and caveats: All four CD4+ subsets from Type 1 diabetes patients carried moderately but significantly shorter TCRB CDR3s.

Trimming pared 3 bases from V and 5 bases from J, leaving 9 bases between. This CDR3 region has 13 residues. Germline CDR1 reads SGHRS; CDR2 reads YFSETQ. Since all of the isolated RNA was reverse transcribed, expressed TCRB transcripts were what got sequenced. Using immunoSEQ multiplex PCR, the repertoire was profiled, and TCRdb retains in-frame clones only, with some absent. The repertoire holds more than 250,000 clones, with around 24% as singletons. Remarks on this clone: Its antigen is still unknown.

This sequence was found in a woman between 25 and 40 years old with type 1 diabetes. Sequencing input: naive CD4+ T cells from blood. The chain has TRBV5-1 and TRBJ2-4; weak D call: TRBD1 (6 bases). CDR3 sequence: CASSWDTQNIQYF. The CDR3 nucleotides read TGCGCCAGCAGCTGGGACACCCAAAACATTCAGTACTTC. The full variable domain, rest sourced from reference TRBV5-1 and TRBJ2-4, is KAGVTQTPRYLIKTRGQQVTLSCSPISGHRSVSWYQQTPGQGLQFLFEYFSETQRNKGNFPGRFSGRQFSNSRSEMNVSTLELGDSALYLCASSWDTQNIQYFGAGTRLSVL.